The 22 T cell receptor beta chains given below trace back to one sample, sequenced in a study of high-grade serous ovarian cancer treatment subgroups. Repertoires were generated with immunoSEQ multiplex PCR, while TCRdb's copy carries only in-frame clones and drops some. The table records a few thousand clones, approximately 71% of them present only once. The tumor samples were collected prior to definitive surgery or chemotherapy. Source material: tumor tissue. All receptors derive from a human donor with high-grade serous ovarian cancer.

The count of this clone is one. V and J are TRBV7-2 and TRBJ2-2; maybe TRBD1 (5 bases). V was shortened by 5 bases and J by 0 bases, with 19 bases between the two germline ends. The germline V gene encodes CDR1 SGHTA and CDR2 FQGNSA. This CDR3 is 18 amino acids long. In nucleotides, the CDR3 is TGTGCCAGCAGCCTGGGGCGGCGCCGAACCGCGAACACCGGGGAGCTGTTTTTT. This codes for CASSLGRRRTANTGELFF.

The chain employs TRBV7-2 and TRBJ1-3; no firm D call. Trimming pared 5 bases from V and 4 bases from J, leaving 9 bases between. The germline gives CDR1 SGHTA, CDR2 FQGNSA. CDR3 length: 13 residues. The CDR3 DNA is TGTGCCAGCAGCACCTGGGCCGGAAACACCATATATTTT. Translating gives CASSTWAGNTIYF.

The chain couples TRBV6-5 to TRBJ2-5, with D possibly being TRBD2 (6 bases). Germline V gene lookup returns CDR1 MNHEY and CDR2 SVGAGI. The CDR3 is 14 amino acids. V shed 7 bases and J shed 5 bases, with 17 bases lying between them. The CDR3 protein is CASKLGLLLETQYF. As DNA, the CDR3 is TGTGCCAGCAAACTGGGACTCCTTCTGGAGACCCAGTACTTC.

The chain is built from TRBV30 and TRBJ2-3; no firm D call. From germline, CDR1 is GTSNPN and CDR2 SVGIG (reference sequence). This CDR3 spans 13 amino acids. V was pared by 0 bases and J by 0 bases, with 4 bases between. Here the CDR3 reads CAWSVQSTDTQYF. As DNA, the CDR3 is TGTGCCTGGAGTGTACAAAGCACAGATACGCAGTATTTT.

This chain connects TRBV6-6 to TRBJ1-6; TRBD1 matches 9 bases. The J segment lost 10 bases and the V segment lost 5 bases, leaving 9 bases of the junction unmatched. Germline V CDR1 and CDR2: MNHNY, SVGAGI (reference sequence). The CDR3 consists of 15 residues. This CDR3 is CASSQLTGGGSPLHF. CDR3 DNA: TGTGCCAGCAGTCAACTGACAGGGGGGGGATCACCCCTCCACTTT.

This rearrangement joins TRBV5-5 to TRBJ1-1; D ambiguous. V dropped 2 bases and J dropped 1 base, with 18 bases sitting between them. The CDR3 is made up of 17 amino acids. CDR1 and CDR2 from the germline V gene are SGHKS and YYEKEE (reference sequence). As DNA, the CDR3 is TGTGCCAGCAGCTTAAGTAGGGCTAGATTGGGGAACACTGAAGCTTTCTTT. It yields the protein CASSLSRARLGNTEAFF.

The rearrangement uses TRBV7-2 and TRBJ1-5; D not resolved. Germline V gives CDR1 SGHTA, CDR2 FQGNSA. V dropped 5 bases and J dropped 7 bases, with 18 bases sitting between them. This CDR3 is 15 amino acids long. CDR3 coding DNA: TGTGCCAGCAGCCCCGCGGCCAATAGATACCAGCCCCAGCATTTT. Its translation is CASSPAANRYQPQHF.

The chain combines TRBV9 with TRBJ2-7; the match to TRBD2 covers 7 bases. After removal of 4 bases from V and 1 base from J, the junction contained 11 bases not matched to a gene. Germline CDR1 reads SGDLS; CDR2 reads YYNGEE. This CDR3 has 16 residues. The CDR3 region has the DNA TGTGCCAGCAGCCCTCGGGGAGGGGAGAGGTCCTACGAGCAGTACTTC. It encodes CASSPRGGERSYEQYF.

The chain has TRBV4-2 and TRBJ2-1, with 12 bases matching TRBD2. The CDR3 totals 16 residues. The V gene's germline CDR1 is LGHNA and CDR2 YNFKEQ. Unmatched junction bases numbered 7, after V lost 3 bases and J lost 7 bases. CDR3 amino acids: CASSHPGLAGPNEQFF. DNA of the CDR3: TGTGCCAGCAGCCACCCGGGACTAGCGGGCCCAAATGAGCAGTTCTTC.

The CDR3 bases are TGTGCCAGCAGCGTAGTCCCTGGTGGGGGGGGCACTGAAGCTTTCTTT. Encoded protein: CASSVVPGGGGTEAFF. The rearrangement joins TRBV9 to TRBJ1-1; D is perhaps TRBD1 (5 bases). The germline V gene has CDR1 SGDLS and CDR2 YYNGEE. The CDR3 spans 16 residues. With 0 bases removed from V and 4 bases from J, the gap between germline ends came to 16 bases.

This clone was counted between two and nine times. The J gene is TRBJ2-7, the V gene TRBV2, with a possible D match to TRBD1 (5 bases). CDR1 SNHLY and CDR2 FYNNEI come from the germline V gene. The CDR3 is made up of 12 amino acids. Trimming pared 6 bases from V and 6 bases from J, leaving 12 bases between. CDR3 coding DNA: TGTGCCAGCAGCGTGACAGCGTCCGAGCAGTACTTC. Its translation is CASSVTASEQYF.

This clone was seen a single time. CDR3 nucleotide sequence: TGCGCCAGCGGAAGACAGGGCCAGGTCCAAGAGACCCAGTACTTC. This translates into CASGRQGQVQETQYF. The V gene is TRBV5-1, the J gene TRBJ2-5; 7 nucleotides agree with TRBD1. CDR1 is SGHRS and CDR2 is YFSETQ in the germline V gene. The CDR3 is 15 amino acids. Trimming took 7 bases from V and 1 from J; bases not matched to a gene: 10.

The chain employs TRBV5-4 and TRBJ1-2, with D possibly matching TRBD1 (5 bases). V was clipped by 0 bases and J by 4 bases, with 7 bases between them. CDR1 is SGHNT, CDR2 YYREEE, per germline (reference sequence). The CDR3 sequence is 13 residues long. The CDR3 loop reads CASSLAGTYGYTF. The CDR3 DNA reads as TGTGCCAGCAGCTTGGCCGGGACCTATGGCTACACCTTC.

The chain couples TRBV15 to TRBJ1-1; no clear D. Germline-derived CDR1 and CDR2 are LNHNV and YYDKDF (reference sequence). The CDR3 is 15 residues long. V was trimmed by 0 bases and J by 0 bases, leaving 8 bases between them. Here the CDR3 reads CATSRDPGMNTEAFF. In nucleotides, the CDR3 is TGTGCCACCAGCAGAGATCCAGGAATGAACACTGAAGCTTTCTTT.

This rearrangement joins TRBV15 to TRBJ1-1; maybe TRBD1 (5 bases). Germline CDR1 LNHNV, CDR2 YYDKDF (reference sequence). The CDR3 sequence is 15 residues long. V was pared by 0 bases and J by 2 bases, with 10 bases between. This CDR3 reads CATSRDKGENTEAFF. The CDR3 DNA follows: TGTGCCACCAGCAGAGATAAAGGGGAAAACACTGAAGCTTTCTTT.

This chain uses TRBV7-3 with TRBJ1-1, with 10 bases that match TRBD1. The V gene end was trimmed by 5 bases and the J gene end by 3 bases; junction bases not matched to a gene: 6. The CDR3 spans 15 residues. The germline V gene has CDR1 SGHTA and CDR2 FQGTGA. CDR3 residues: CASSLAGTGDTEAFF. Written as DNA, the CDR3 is TGTGCCAGCAGCCTTGCTGGGACAGGGGACACTGAAGCTTTCTTT.

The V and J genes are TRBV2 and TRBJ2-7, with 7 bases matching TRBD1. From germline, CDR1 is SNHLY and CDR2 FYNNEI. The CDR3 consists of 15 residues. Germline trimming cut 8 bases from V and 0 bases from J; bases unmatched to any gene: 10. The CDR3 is CASSPVRDSSYEQYF. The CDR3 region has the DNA TGTGCCAGCTCCCCCGTTCGGGACAGCTCCTACGAGCAGTACTTC.

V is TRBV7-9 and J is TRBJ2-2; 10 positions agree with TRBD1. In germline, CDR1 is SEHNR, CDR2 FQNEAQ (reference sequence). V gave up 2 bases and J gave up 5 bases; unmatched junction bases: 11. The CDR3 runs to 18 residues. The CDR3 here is CASSLKTGGSIRTGELFF. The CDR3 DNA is TGTGCCAGCAGCTTAAAGACAGGGGGCTCGATAAGAACCGGGGAGCTGTTTTTT.

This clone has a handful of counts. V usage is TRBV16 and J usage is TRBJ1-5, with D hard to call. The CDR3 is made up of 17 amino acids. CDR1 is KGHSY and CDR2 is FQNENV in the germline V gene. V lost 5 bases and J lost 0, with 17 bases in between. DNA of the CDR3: TGTGCCAGCAGCAGGCGGGGTCGAGACATTAGCAATCAGCCCCAGCATTTT. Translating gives CASSRRGRDISNQPQHF.

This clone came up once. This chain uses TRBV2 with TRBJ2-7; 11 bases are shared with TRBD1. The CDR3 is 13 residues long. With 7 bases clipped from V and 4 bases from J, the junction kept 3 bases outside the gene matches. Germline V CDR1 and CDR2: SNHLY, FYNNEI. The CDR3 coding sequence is TGTGCCAGCATGGACAGGGGGCAATACGAGCAGTACTTC. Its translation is CASMDRGQYEQYF.

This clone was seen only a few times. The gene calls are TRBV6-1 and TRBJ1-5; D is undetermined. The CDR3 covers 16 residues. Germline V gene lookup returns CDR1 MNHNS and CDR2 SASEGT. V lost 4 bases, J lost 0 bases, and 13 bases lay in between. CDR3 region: CASSGTPAPSNQPQHF. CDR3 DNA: TGTGCCAGCAGTGGCACCCCGGCCCCTAGCAATCAGCCCCAGCATTTT.

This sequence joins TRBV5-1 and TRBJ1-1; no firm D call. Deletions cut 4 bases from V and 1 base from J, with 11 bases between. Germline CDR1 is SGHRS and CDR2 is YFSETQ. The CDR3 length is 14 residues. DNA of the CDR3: TGCGCCAGCAGCCAGGAGGGATCGAACACTGAAGCTTTCTTT. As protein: CASSQEGSNTEAFF.